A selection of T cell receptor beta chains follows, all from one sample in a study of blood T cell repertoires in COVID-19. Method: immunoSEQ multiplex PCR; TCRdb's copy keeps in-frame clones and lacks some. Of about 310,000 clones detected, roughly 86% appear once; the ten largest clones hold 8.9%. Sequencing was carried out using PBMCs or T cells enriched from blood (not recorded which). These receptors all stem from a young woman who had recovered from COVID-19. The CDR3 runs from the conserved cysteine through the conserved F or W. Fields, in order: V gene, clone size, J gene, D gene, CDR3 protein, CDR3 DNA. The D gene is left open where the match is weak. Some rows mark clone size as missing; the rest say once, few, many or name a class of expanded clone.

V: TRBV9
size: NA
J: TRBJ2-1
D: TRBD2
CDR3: CASSTSGIYNEQFF
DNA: TGTGCCAGCAGTACTAGCGGGATATACAATGAGCAGTTCTTC

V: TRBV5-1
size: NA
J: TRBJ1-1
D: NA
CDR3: CASSLAPGSGKDTEAFF
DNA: TGCGCCAGCAGCTTGGCACCTGGTTCAGGGAAGGACACTGAAGCTTTCTTT

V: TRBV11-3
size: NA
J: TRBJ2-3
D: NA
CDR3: CASSLEAGTDTQYF
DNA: TGTGCCAGCAGCTTAGAGGCAGGGACAGATACGCAGTATTTT

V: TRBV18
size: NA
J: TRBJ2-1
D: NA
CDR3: CASSPRTRDNEQFF
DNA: TGTGCCAGCTCACCTCGGACACGGGACAATGAGCAGTTCTTC

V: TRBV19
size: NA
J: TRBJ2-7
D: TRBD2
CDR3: CASNNIAGGHYEQYF
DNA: TGTGCCAGTAACAACATAGCGGGGGGGCACTACGAGCAGTACTTC

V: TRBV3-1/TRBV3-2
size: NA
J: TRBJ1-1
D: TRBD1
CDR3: CASSPLQGEDTEAFF
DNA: TGTGCCAGCAGCCCACTACAGGGGGAGGACACTGAAGCTTTCTTT

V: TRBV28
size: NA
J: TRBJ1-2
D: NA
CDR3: CASSSSTTNYGYTF
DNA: TGTGCCAGCAGTTCCTCGACAACTAACTATGGCTACACCTTC

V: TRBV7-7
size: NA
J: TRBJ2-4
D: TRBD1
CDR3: CASSLGSTGGARGAKNIQYF
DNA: TGTGCCAGCAGCTTAGGCTCAACAGGGGGCGCGAGGGGAGCCAAAAACATTCAGTACTTC

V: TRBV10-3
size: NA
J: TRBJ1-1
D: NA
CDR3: CAISESQGTEAFF
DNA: TGTGCCATCAGTGAGTCGCAGGGCACTGAAGCTTTCTTT

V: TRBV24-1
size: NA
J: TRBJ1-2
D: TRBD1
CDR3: CATSAMDRDDYGYTF
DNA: TGTGCCACCAGTGCCATGGACAGGGATGACTATGGCTACACCTTC

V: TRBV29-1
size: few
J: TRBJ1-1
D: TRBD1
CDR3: CSVGQGEDTEAFF
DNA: TGCAGCGTTGGACAGGGGGAGGACACTGAAGCTTTCTTT

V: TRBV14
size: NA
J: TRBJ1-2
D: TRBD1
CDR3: CASSQQEGQRDHYGYTF
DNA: TGTGCCAGCAGCCAACAAGAGGGACAGAGAGATCACTATGGCTACACCTTC

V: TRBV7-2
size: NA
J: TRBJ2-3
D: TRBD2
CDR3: CASSSSGGGTSTDTQYF
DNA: TGTGCCAGCAGCTCTAGCGGGGGGGGCACTAGCACAGATACGCAGTATTTT

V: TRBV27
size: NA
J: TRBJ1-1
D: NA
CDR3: CASSTHRAGVVVAFF
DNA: TGTGCCAGCAGTACCCACAGGGCAGGTGTGGTCGTGGCTTTCTTT

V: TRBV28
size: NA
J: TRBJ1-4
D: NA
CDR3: CASSPGVTREKLFF
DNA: TGTGCCAGCAGCCCCGGGGTGACTCGGGAAAAACTGTTTTTT

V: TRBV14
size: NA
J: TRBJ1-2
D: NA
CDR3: CASSQRQGIYEIYGYTF
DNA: TGTGCCAGCAGCCAAAGGCAGGGGATATACGAGATCTATGGCTACACCTTC

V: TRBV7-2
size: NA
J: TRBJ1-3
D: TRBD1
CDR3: CASSIRALRGSSGNTIYF
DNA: TGTGCCAGCAGCATCCGCGCCCTCAGGGGGTCCTCTGGAAACACCATATATTTT

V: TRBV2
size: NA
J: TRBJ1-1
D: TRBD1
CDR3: CASSELWGTGGPEAFF
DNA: TGTGCCAGCAGTGAACTCTGGGGGACAGGTGGTCCCGAAGCTTTCTTT

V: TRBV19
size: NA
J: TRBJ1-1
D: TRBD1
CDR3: CASSQLLEGTGEAFF
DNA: TGTGCCAGTAGCCAACTTCTAGAGGGCACAGGGGAGGCTTTCTTT

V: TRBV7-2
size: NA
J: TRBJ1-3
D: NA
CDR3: CAKGGSGNTIYF
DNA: TGTGCGAAAGGGGGCTCTGGAAACACCATATATTTT

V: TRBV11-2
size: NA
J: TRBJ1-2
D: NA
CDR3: CASSSNTYGYTF
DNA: TGTGCCAGCAGCTCCAATACATATGGCTACACCTTC

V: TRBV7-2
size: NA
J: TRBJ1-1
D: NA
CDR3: CASSLITGRNTEAFF
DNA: TGTGCCAGCAGCTTGATAACAGGGAGGAACACTGAAGCTTTCTTT

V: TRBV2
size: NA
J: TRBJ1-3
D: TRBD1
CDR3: CASSDGRGPVGNTIYF
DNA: TGTGCCAGCAGTGATGGCAGGGGGCCGGTTGGAAACACCATATATTTT

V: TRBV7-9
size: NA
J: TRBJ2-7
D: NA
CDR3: CASSFFSATSGVTYEQYF
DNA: TGTGCCAGCAGCTTTTTTTCAGCGACCTCAGGGGTTACCTACGAGCAGTACTTC

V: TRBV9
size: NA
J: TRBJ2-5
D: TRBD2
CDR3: CASSLGTSSETQYF
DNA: TGTGCCAGCAGCCTCGGGACTAGCTCTGAGACCCAGTACTTC

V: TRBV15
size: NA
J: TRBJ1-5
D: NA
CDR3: CATSRVYMYAGNQPQHF
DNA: TGTGCCACCAGCAGAGTATATATGTACGCGGGCAATCAGCCCCAGCATTTT

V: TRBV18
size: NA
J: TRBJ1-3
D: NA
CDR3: CASSPGVPGNTIYF
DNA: TGTGCCAGCTCACCAGGAGTTCCTGGAAACACCATATATTTT

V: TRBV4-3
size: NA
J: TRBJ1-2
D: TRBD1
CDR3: CASSQVQGNGYTF
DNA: TGCGCCAGCAGCCAAGTACAGGGGAATGGCTACACCTTC

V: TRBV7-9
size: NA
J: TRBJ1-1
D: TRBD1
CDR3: CASSSRQGTEAFF
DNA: TGTGCCAGCAGCTCGCGACAGGGGACTGAAGCTTTCTTT

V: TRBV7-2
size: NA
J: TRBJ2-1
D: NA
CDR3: CASSLAYDEQFF
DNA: TGTGCCAGCAGCTTAGCGTATGATGAGCAGTTCTTC

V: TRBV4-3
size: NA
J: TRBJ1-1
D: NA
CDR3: CASSQDSHRVRTEAFF
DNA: TGCGCCAGCAGCCAAGATTCTCATCGGGTTCGCACTGAAGCTTTCTTT

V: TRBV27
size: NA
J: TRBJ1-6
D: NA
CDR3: CASSPGSYNSPLHF
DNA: TGTGCCAGCAGTCCGGGCTCCTATAATTCACCCCTCCACTTT

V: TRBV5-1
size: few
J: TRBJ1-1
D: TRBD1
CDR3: CASSSDRVDTEAFF
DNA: TGCGCCAGCAGCTCAGACAGGGTGGACACTGAAGCTTTCTTT

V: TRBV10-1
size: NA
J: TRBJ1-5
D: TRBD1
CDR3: CASTQGGPHSNQPQHF
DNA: TGCGCCAGCACCCAGGGGGGCCCTCATAGCAATCAGCCCCAGCATTTT

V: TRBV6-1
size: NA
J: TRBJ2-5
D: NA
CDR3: CASSEASGEQETQYF
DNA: TGTGCCAGCAGTGAAGCCAGCGGAGAACAAGAGACCCAGTACTTC

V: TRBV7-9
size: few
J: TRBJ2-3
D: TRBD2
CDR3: CASSLWREALTQYF
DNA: TGTGCCAGCAGCTTATGGCGGGAGGCCCTTACGCAGTATTTT

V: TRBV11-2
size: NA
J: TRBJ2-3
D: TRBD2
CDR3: CASSLTLAGGVDTQYF
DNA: TGTGCCAGCAGCCTTACCCTAGCGGGGGGAGTCGATACGCAGTATTTT

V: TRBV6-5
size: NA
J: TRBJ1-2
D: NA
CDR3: CASSLGQSYGYTF
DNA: TGTGCCAGCAGCCTGGGACAAAGCTATGGCTACACCTTC

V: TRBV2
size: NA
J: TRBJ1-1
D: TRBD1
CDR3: CASSGGTGSTEAFF
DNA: TGTGCCAGCAGTGGGGGGACAGGGTCCACTGAAGCTTTCTTT

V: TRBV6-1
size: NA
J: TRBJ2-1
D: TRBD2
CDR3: CASSVEPWTSGRTEQFF
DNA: TGTGCCAGCAGTGTCGAACCTTGGACTAGCGGGAGGACTGAGCAGTTCTTC

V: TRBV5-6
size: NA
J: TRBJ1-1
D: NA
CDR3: CASSLLQINTEAFF
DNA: TGTGCCAGCAGCTTGTTACAGATAAACACTGAAGCTTTCTTT

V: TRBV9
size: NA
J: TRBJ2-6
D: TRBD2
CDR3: CASSATEGTSAYSGANVLTF
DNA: TGTGCCAGCAGCGCAACCGAGGGGACTAGCGCGTACTCTGGGGCCAACGTCCTGACTTTC

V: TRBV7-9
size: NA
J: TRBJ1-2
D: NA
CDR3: CASSLDNYGYGYTF
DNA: TGTGCCAGCAGCCTTGATAACTACGGCTATGGCTACACCTTC

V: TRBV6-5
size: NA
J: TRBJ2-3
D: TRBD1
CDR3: CASSLGQGADTQYF
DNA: TGTGCCAGCAGTCTGGGACAGGGGGCGGATACGCAGTATTTT

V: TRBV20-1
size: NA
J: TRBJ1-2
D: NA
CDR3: CSASHRRGYTF
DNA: TGCAGTGCTAGCCACCGTCGGGGCTACACCTTC

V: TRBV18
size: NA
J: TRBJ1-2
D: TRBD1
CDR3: CASSPGQIYGYTF
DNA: TGTGCCAGCTCACCGGGACAGATCTATGGCTACACCTTC

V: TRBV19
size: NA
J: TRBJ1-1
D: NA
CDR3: CASSIAGEGTEAFF
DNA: TGTGCCAGTAGTATAGCCGGGGAGGGCACTGAAGCTTTCTTT

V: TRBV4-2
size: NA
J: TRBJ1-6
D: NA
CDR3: CASSQEVSGWGGSDSPLHF
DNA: TGTGCCAGCAGCCAAGAGGTGTCGGGCTGGGGGGGGAGTGATTCACCCCTCCACTTT

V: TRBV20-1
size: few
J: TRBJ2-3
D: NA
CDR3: CSASLFSGDTQYF
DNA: TGCAGTGCTAGTTTGTTCAGCGGGGATACGCAGTATTTT

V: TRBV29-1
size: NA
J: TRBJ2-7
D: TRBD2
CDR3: CSVTTSGSYEQYF
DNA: TGCAGCGTAACGACTAGCGGGAGTTACGAGCAGTACTTC

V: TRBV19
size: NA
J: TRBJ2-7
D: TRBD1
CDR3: CASSRTGAVYEQYF
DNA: TGTGCCAGTAGCCGGACAGGGGCGGTCTACGAGCAGTACTTC

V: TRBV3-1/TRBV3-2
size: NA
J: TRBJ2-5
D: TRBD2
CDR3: CASSQMREDTKTQYF
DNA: TGTGCCAGCAGCCAGATGCGGGAGGATACGAAGACCCAGTACTTC

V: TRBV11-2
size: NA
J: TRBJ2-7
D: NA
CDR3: CASSLDAEGGTGKAYEQYF
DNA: TGTGCCAGCAGCTTAGATGCGGAGGGGGGGACAGGCAAAGCCTACGAGCAGTACTTC

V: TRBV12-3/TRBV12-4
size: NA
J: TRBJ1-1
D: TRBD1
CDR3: CASIGTVNTEAFF
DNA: TGTGCCAGCATCGGGACAGTGAACACTGAAGCTTTCTTT

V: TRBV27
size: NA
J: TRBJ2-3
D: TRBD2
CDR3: CARGASGGALSLRTDTQYF
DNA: TGTGCCAGAGGAGCTAGCGGGGGGGCATTGTCATTACGCACAGATACGCAGTATTTT

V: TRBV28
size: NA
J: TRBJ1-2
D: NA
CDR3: CASSPPTGLIYGYTF
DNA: TGTGCCAGCAGTCCTCCGACAGGCCTCATCTATGGCTACACCTTC

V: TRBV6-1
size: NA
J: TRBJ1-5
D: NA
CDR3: CASSESGGGQPQHF
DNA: TGTGCCAGCAGTGAATCTGGGGGCGGTCAGCCCCAGCATTTT

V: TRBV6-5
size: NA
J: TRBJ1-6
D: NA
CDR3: CASTYRDLGAPLHF
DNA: TGTGCCAGCACCTACCGGGACTTGGGAGCACCCCTCCACTTT

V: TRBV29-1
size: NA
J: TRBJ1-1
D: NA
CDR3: CSVGSGEAFF
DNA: TGCAGCGTTGGGTCAGGAGAAGCTTTCTTT